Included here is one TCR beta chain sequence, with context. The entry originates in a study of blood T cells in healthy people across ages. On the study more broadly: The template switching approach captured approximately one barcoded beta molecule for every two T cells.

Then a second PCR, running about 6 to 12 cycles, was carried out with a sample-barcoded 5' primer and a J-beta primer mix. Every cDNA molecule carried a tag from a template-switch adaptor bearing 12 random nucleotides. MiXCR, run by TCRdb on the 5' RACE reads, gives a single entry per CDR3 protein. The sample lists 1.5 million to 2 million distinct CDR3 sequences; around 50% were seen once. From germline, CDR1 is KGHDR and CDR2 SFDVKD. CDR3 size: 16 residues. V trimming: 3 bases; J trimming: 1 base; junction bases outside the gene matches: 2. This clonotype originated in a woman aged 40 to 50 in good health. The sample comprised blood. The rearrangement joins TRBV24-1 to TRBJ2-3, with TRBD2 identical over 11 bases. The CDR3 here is CATSDELAGGTDTQYF. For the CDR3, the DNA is TGTGCCACCAGTGATGAACTAGCGGGGGGCACAGATACGCAGTATTTT.